The present T cell receptor beta chain was sequenced within a study of cytotoxic CD8 clonotypes in ibrutinib-treated CLL. Turning to the study itself: Patients gave response samples after a median around eleven months of treatment, range 6 to 36. Sequencing produced an average of about 260,000 productive templates and some 100,000 productive rearrangements per sample.

Deletions cut 3 bases from V and 0 bases from J, with 14 bases between. The germline CDR1 and CDR2 sequences are MGHRA and YSYEKL. This CDR3 has 16 amino acids. Profiling relied on immunoSEQ multiplex PCR, and the TCRdb table lists in-frame clones only, not all of them. The repertoire has some 47,000 clones, about three fifths of them found once; the top ten carry around 30%. This clone was seen a single time. This receptor was identified in a human donor with chronic lymphocytic leukemia. The specimen comprised PBMCs, sampled after 24 months of ibrutinib treatment. The chain is built from TRBV4-1 and TRBJ1-1; D call uncertain. CDR3: CASSHPKGMVNTEAFF. The CDR3 coding sequence is TGCGCCAGCAGCCACCCAAAAGGGATGGTGAACACTGAAGCTTTCTTT.